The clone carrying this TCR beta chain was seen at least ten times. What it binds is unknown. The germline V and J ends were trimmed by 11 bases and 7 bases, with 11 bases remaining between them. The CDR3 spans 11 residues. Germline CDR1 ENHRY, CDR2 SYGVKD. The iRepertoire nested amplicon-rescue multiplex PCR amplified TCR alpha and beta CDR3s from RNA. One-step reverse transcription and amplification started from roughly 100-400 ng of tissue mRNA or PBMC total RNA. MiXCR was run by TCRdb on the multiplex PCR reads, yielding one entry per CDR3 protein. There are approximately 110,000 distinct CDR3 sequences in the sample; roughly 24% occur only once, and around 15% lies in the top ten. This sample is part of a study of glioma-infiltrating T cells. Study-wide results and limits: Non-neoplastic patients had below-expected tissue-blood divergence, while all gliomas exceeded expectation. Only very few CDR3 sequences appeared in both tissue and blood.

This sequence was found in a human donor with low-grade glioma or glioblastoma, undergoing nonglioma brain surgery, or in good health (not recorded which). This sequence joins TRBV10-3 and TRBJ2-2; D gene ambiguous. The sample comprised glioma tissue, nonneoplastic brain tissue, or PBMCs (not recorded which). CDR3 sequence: CASQGIGELFF. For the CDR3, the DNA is TGTGCCTCTCAAGGAATCGGGGAGCTGTTTTTT.